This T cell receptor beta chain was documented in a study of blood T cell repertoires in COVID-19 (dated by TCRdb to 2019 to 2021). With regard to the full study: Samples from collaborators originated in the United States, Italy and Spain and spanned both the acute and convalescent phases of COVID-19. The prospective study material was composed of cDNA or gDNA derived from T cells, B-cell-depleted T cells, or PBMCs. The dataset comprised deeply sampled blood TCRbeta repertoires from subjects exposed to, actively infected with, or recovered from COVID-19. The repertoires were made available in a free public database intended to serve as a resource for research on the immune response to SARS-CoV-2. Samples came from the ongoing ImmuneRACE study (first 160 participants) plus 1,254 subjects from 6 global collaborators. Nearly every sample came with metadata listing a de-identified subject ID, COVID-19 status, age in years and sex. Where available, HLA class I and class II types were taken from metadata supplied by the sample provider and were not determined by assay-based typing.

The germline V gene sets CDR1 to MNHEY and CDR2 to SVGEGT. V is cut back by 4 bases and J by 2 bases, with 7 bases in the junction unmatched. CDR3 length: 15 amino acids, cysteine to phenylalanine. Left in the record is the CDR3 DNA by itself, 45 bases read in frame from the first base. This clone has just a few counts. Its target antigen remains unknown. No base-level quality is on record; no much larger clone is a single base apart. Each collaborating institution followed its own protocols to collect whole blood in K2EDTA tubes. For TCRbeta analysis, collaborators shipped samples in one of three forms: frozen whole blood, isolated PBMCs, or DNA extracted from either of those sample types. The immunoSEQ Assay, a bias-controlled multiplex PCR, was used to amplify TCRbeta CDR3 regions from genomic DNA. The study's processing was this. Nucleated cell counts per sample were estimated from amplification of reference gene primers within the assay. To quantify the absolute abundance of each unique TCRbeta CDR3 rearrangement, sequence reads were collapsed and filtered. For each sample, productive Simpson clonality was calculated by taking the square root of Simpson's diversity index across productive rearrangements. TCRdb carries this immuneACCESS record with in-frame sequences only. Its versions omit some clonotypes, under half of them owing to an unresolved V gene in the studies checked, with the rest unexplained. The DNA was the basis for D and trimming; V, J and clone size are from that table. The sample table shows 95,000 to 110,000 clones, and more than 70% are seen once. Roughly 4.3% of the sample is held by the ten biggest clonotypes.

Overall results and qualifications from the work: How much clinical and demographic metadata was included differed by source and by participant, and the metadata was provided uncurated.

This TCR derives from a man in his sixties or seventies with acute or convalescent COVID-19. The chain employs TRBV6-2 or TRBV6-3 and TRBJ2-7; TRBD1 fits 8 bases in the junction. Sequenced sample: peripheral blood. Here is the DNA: TGTGCCAGCAGTTCCGGACAGGGCATACCCTACGAGCAGTACTTC. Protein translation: CASSSGQGIPYEQYF.